This TCR beta chain derives from a study of post-analysis software for immune sequencing data. Notes on the study in general: Significantly lower normalized Chao1 diversity was seen in multiple sclerosis patients than in controls. In patients, four to six TRBV segments were more frequent than in controls, with TRBV5-6, TRBV5-1 and TRBV20-1 among them.

The ends were cut back, 0 bases at V and 3 bases at J, with 9 bases in the middle. From germline, CDR1 is SGHRS and CDR2 YFSETQ. CDR3 length: 14 residues. This clonotype has a count of ten or more. Its specificity is unknown. The library was made from cDNA and included unique molecular identifiers. TCRdb re-called the PCR reads with MiXCR, one entry per CDR3 protein. The table has roughly 540,000 distinct CDR3 sequences, 30% to 40% seen once. This TCR came from a girl between 2 and 17 years old with multiple sclerosis. Sequenced sample: blood. The chain combines TRBV5-1 with TRBJ2-5, with D maybe TRBD1 (6 bases). CDR3 DNA: TGCGCCAGCAGCTTGGTAGGGGGAGAAGAGACCCAGTACTTC. The encoded protein is CASSLVGGEETQYF.